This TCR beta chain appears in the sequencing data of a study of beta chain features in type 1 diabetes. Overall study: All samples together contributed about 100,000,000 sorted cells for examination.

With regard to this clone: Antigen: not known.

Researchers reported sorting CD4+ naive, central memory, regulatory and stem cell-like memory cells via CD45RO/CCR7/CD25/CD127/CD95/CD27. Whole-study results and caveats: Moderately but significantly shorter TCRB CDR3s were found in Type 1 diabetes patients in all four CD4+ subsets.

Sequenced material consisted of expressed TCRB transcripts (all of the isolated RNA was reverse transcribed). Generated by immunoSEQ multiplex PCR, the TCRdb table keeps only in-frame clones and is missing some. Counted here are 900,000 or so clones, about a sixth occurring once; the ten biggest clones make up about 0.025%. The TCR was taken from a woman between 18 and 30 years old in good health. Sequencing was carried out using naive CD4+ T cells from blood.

The CDR3 spells CSVDGSEQFF. In nucleotides, the CDR3 is TGCAGCGTTGACGGTAGTGAGCAGTTCTTC. This sequence joins TRBV29-1 and TRBJ2-1; D is uncertain. The CDR3 length is 10 residues. With 3 bases removed from V and 9 bases from J, the gap between germline ends came to 6 bases. The V gene's germline CDR1 is SQVTM and CDR2 ANQGSEA.